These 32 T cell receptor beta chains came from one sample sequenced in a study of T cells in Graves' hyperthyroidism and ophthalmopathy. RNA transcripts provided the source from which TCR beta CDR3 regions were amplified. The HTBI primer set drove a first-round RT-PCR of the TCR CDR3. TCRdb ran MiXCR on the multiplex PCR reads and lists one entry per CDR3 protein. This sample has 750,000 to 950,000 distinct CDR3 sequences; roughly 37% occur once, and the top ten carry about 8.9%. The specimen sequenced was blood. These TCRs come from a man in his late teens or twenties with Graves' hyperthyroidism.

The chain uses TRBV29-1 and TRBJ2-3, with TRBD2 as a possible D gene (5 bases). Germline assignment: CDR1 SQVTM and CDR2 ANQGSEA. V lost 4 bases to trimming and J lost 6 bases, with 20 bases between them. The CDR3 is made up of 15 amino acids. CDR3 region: CSVGGAVKITDTQYF. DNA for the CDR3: TGCAGCGTTGGCGGAGCGGTGAAGATAACGGATACGCAGTATTTT.

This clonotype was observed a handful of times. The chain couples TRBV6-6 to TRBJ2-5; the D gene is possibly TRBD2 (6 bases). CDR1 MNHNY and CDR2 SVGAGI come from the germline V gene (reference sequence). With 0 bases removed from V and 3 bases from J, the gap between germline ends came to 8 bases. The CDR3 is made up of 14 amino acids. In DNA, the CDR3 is TGTGCCAGCAGTTACTCCTTAGCGGAAGAGACCCAGTACTTC. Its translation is CASSYSLAEETQYF.

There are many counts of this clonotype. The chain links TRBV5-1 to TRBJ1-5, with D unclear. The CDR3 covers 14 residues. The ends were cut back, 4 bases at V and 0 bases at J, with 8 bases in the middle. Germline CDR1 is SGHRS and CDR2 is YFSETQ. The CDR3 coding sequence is TGCGCCAGCAGCCCTGAGGGTAGCAATCAGCCCCAGCATTTT. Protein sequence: CASSPEGSNQPQHF.

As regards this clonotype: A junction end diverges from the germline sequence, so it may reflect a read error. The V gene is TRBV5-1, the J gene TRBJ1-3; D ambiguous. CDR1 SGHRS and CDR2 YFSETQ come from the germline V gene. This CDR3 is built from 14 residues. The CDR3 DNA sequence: TGCGCCAGCAGCTTGGCCAGCGCTGGAAACACCATGTATTTT. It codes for CASSLASAGNTMYF.

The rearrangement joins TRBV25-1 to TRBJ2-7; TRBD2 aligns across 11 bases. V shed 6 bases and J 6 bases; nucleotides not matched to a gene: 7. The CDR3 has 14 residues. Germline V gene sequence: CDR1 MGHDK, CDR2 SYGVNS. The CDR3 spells CASRGVAGGLEQYF. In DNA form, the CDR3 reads TGTGCCAGCAGGGGAGTAGCGGGGGGGCTCGAGCAGTACTTC.

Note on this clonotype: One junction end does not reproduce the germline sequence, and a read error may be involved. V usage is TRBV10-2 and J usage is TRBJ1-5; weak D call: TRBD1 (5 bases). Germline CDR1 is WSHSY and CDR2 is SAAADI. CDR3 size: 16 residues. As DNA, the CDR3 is TGTGCCAGCACCTCTGGGACTCTTGGACGGAATCAGCCCCAGCATTTT. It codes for CASTSGTLGRNQPQHF.

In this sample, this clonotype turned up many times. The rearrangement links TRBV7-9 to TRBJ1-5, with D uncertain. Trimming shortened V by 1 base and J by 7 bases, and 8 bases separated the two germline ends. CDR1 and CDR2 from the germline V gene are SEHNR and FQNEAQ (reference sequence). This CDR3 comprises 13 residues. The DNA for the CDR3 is TGTGCCAGCAGCTTAGGGGAGGTCCAGCCCCAGCATTTT. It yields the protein CASSLGEVQPQHF.

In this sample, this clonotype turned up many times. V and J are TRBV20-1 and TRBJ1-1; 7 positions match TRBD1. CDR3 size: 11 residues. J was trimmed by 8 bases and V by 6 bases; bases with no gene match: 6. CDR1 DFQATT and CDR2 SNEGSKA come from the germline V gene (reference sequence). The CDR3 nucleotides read TGCAGTGCGCTGGGACAGATCGAAGCTTTCTTT. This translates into CSALGQIEAFF.

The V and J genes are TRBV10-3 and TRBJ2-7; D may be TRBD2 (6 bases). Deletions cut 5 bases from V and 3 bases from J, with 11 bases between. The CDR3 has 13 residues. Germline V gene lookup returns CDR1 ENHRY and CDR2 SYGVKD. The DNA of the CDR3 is TGTGCCATCAGTCGGGACTCATTCTACGAGCAGTACTTC. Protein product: CAISRDSFYEQYF.

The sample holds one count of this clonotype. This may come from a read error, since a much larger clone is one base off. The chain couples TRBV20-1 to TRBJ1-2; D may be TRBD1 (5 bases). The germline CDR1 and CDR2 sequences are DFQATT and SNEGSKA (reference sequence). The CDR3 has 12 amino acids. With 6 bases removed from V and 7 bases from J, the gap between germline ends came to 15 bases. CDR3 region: CSAQGGRGGYTF. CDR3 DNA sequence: TGCAGTGCCCAGGGAGGGCGCGGTGGCTACACCTTC.

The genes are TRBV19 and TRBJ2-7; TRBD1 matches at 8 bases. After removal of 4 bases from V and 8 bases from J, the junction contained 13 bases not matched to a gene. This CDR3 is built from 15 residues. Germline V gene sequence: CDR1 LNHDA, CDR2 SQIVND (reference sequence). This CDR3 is CASSTGQGGQPQQYF. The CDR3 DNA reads TGTGCCAGTAGTACCGGACAGGGAGGTCAGCCCCAGCAGTACTTC.

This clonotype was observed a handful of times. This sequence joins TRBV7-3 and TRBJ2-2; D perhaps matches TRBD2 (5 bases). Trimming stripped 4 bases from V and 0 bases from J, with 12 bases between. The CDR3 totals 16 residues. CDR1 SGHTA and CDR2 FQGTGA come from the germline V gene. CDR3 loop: CASSSQRTANTGELFF. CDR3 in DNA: TGTGCCAGCAGCTCCCAGCGGACGGCGAACACCGGGGAGCTGTTTTTT.

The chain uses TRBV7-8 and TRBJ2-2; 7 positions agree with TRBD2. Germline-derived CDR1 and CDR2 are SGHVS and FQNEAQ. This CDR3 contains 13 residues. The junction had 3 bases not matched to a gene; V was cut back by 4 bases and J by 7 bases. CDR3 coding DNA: TGTGCCAGCAGCTCGCGGACTAGCGGGGAGCTGTTTTTT. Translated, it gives CASSSRTSGELFF.

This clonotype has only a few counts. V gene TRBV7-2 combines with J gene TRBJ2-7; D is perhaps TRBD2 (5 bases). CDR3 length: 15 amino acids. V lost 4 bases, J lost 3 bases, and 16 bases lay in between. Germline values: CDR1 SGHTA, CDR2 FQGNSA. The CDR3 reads CASSSQPLGDYEQYF. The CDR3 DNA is TGTGCCAGCAGCTCGCAGCCGTTGGGAGACTACGAGCAGTACTTC.

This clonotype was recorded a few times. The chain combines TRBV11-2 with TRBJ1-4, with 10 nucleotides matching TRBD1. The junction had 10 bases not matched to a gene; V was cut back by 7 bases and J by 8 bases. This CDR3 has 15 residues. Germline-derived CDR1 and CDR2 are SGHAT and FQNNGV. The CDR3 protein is CASTSLRDRGEKLFF. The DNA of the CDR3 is TGTGCCAGCACTTCTCTCCGGGACAGGGGAGAAAAACTGTTTTTT. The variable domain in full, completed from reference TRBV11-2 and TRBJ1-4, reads EAGVAQSPRYKIIEKRQSVAFWCNPISGHATLYWYQQILGQGPKLLIQFQNNGVVDDSQLPKDRFSAERLKGVDSTLKIQPAKLEDSAVYLCASTSLRDRGEKLFFGSGTQLSVL.

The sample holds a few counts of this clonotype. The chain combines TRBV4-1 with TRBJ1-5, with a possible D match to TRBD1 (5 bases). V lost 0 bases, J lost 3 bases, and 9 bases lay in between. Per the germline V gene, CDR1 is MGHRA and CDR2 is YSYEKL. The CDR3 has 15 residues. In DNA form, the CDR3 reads TGCGCCAGCAGCCAAGATCTGACAGCCAATCAGCCCCAGCATTTT. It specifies CASSQDLTANQPQHF.

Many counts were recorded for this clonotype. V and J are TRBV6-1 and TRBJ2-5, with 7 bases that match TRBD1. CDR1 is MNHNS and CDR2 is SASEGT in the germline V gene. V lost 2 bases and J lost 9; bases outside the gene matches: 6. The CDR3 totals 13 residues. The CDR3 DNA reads TGTGCCAGCAGTGAATTGGACAGGTCTTCCCAGTACTTC. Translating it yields CASSELDRSSQYF.

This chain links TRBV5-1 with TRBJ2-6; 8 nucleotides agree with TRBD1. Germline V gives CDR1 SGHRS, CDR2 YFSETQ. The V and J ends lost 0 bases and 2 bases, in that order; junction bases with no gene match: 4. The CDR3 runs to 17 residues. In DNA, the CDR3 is TGCGCCAGCAGCTTGGACCCGGACAGGGCTGGGGCCAACGTCCTGACTTTC. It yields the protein CASSLDPDRAGANVLTF.

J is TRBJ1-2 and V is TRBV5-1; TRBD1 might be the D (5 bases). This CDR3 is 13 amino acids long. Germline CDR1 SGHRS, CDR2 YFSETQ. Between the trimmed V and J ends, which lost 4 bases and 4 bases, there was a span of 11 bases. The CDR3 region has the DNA TGCGCCAGCAGCCTGGACACGTCCTATGGCTACACCTTC. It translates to CASSLDTSYGYTF.

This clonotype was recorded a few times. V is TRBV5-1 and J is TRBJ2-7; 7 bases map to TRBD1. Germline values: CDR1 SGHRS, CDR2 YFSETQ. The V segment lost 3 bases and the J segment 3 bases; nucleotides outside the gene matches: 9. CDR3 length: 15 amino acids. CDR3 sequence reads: CASSSEQGIHYEQYF. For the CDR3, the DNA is TGCGCCAGCAGCTCGGAACAGGGGATTCACTACGAGCAGTACTTC. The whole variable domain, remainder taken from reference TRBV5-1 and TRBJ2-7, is KAGVTQTPRYLIKTRGQQVTLSCSPISGHRSVSWYQQTPGQGLQFLFEYFSETQRNKGNFPGRFSGRQFSNSRSEMNVSTLELGDSALYLCASSSEQGIHYEQYFGPGTRLTVT.

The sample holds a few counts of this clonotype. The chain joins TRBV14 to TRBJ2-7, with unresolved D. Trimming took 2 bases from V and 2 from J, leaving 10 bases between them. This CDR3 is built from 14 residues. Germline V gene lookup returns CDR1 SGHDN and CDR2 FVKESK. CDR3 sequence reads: CASSQLLGPYEQYF. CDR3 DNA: TGTGCCAGCAGCCAATTACTGGGCCCCTACGAGCAGTACTTC.

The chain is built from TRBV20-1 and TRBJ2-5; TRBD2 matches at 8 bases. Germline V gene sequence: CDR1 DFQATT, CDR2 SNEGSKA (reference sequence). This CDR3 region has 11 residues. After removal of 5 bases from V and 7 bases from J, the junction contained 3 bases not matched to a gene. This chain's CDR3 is CSALTSGTQYF. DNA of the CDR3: TGCAGTGCTCTTACTAGCGGGACCCAGTACTTC.

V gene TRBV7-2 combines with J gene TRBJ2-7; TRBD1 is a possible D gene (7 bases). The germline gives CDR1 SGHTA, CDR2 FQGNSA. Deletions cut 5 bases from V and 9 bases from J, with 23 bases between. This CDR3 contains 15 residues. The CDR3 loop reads CASSEKTGKEGVQYF. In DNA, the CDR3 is TGTGCCAGCAGCGAAAAGACAGGGAAGGAGGGTGTGCAGTACTTC.

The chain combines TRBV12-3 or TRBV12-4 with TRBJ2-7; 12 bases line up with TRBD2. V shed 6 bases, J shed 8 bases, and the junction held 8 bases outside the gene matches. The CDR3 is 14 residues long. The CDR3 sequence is CASSLTSGSTKQYF. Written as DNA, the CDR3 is TGTGCCAGCAGCTTGACTAGCGGGAGTACCAAGCAGTACTTC.

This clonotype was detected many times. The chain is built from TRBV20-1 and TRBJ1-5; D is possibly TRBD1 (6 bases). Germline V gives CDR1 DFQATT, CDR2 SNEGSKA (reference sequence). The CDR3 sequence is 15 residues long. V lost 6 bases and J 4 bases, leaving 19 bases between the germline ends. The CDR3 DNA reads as TGCAGTGCCGGTGTACGGACAGTTGTTAATCAGCCCCAGCATTTT. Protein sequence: CSAGVRTVVNQPQHF.

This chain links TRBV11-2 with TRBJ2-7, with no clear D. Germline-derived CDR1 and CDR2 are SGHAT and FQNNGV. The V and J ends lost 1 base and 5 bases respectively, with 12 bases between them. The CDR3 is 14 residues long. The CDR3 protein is CASSLGGGVDEQYF. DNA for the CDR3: TGTGCCAGCAGCTTAGGAGGTGGGGTGGACGAGCAGTACTTC.

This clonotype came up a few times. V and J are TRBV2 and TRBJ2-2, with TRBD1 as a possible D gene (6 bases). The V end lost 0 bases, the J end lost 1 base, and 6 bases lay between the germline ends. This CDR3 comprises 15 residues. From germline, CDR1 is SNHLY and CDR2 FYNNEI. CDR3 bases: TGTGCCAGCAGTGAAGCGGACAGGAACACCGGGGAGCTGTTTTTT. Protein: CASSEADRNTGELFF.

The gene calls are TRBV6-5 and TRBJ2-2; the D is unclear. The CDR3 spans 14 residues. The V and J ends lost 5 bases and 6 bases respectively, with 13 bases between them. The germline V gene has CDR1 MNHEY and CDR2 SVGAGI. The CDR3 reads CASSRTGSAGELFF. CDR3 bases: TGTGCCAGCAGTCGAACGGGCAGCGCCGGGGAGCTGTTTTTT.

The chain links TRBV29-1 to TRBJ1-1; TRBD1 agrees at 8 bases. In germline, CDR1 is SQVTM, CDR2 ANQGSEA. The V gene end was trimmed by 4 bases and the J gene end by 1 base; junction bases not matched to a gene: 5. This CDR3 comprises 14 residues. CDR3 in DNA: TGCAGCGTTGGTTTCAGGGGGCAGAACACTGAAGCTTTCTTT. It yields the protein CSVGFRGQNTEAFF.

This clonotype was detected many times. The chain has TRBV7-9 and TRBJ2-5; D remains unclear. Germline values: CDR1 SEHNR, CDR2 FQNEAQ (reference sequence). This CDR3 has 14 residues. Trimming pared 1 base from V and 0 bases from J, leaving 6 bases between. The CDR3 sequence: CASSLVADQETQYF. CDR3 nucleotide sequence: TGTGCCAGCAGCTTAGTAGCTGACCAAGAGACCCAGTACTTC.

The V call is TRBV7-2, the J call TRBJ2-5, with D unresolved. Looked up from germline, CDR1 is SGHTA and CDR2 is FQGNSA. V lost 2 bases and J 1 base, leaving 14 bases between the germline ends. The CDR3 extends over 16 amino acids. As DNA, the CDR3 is TGTGCCAGCAGCTTAACAAGGCTAGAAAGCCAAGAGACCCAGTACTTC. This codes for CASSLTRLESQETQYF.

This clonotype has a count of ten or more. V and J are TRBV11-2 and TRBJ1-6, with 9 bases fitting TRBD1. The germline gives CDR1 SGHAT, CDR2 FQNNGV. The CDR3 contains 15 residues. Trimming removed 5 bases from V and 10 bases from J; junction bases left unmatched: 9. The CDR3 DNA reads TGTGCCAGCAGCGCTATCACAGGGGGCAGGTCACCCCTCCACTTT. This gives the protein CASSAITGGRSPLHF.